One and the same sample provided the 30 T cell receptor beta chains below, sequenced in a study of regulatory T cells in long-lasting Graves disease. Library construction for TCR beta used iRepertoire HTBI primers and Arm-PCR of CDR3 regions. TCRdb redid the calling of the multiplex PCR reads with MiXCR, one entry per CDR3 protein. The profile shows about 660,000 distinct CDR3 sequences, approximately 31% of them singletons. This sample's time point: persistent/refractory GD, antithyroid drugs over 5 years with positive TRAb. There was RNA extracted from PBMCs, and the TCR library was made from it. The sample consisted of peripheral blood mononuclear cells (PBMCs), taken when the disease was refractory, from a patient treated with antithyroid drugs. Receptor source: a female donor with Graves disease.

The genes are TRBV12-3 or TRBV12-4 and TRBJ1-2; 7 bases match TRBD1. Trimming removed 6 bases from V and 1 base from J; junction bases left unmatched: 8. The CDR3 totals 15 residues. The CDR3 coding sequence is TGTGCCAGCAGGAACACAGGGGTCCTTAACTATGGCTACACCTTC. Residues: CASRNTGVLNYGYTF.

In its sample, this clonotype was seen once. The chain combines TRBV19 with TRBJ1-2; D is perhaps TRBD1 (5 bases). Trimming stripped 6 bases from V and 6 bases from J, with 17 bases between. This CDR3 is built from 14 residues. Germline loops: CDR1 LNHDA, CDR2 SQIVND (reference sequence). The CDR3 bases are TGTGCCAGTAGGTTGAAGGGGCCGGGGAATGGCTACACCTTC. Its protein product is CASRLKGPGNGYTF. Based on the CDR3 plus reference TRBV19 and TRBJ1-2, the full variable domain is DGGITQSPKYLFRKEGQNVTLSCEQNLNHDAMYWYRQDPGQGLRLIYYSQIVNDFQKGDIAEGYSVSREKKESFPLTVTSAQKNPTAFYLCASRLKGPGNGYTFGSGTRLTVV.

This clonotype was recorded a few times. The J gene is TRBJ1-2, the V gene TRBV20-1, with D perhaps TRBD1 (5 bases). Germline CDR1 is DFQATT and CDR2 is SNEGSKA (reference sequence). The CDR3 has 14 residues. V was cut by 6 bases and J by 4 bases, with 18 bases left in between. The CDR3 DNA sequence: TGCAGTGCCGGCGGGCAGGGAACCCCCTATGGCTACACCTTC. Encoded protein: CSAGGQGTPYGYTF.

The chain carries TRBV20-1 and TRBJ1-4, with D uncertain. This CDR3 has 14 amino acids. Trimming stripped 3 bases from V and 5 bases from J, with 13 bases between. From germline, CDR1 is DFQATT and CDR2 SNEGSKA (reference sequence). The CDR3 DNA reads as TGCAGTGCTAGCCAGCTCTGGGGAAATGAAAAACTGTTTTTT. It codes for CSASQLWGNEKLFF.

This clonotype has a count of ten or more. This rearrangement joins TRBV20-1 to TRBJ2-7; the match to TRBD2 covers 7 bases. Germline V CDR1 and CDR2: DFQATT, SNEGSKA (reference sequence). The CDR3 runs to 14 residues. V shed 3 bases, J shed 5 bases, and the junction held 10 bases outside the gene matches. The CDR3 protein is CSARARGRLDEQYF. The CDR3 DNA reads TGCAGTGCTAGGGCTCGCGGGAGACTCGACGAGCAGTACTTC.

The CDR3 here is CASSQTGLGNSPLHF. The CDR3 nucleotides read TGTGCCAGCAGCCAAACCGGGTTGGGGAATTCACCCCTCCACTTT. The J gene is TRBJ1-6, the V gene TRBV3-1; D call uncertain. Looked up from germline, CDR1 is LGHDT and CDR2 is YNNKEL (reference sequence). The CDR3 length is 15 residues. The V end was cut by 2 bases, the J end by 7 bases, with 12 bases between.

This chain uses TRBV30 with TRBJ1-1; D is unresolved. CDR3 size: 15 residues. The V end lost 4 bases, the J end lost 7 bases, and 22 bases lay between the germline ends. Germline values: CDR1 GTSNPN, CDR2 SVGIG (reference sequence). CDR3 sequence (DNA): TGTGCCTGGATCCCCCCCGGTTGGGGAGGTAATGAAGCTTTCTTT. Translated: CAWIPPGWGGNEAFF.

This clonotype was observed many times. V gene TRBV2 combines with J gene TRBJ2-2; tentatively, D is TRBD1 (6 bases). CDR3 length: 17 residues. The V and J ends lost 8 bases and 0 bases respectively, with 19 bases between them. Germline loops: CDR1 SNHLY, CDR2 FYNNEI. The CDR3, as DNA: TGTGCCAGCTTCAGTGGGGGCAATATGGCGAACACCGGGGAGCTGTTTTTT. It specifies CASFSGGNMANTGELFF.

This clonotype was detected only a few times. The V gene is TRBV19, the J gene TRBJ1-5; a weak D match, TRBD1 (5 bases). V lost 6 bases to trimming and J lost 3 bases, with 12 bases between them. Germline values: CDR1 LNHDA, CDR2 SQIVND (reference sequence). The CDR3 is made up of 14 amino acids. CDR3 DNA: TGTGCCAGTAGCGAAGCAGGGAACAATCAGCCCCAGCATTTT. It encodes CASSEAGNNQPQHF.

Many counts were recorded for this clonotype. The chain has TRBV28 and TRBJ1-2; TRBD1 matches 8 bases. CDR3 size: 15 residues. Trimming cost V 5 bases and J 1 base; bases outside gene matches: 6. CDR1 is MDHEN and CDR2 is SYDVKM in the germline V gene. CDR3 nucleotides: TGTGCCAGCAGTGAGCCAGGGGGCCGTAACTATGGCTACACCTTC. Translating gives CASSEPGGRNYGYTF.

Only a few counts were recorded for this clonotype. CDR3 DNA sequence: TGCAGTGCCCGCGGGAGGGTCACCGGGGAGCTGTTTTTT. This sequence encodes CSARGRVTGELFF. The chain couples TRBV20-1 to TRBJ2-2; 9 nucleotides line up with TRBD2. CDR3 length: 13 residues. The J segment lost 4 bases and the V segment lost 6 bases, leaving 3 bases of the junction unmatched. Germline assignment: CDR1 DFQATT and CDR2 SNEGSKA (reference sequence).

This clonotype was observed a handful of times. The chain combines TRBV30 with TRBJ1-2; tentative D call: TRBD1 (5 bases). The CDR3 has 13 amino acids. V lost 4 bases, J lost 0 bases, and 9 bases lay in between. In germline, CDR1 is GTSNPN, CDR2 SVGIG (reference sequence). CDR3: CAWTGPSNYGYTF. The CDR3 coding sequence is TGTGCCTGGACAGGGCCGTCTAACTATGGCTACACCTTC. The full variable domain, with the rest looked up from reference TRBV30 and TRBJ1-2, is SQTIHQWPATLVQPVGSPLSLECTVEGTSNPNLYWYRQAAGRGLQLLFYSVGIGQISSEVPQNLSASRPQDRQFILSSKKLLLSDSGFYLCAWTGPSNYGYTFGSGTRLTVV.

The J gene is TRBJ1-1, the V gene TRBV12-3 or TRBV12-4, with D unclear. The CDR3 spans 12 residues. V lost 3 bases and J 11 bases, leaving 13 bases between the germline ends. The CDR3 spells CASSFRRGWAFF. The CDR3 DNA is TGTGCCAGCAGTTTTAGACGTGGATGGGCTTTCTTT.

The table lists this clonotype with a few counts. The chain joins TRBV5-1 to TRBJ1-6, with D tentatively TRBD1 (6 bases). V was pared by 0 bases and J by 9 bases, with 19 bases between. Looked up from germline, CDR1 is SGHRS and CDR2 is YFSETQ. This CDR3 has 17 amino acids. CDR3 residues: CASSLAGTLRGGSPLHF. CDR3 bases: TGCGCCAGCAGCTTGGCAGGGACCCTCAGGGGCGGTTCACCCCTCCACTTT. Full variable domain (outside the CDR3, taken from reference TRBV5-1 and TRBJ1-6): KAGVTQTPRYLIKTRGQQVTLSCSPISGHRSVSWYQQTPGQGLQFLFEYFSETQRNKGNFPGRFSGRQFSNSRSEMNVSTLELGDSALYLCASSLAGTLRGGSPLHFGNGTRLTVT.

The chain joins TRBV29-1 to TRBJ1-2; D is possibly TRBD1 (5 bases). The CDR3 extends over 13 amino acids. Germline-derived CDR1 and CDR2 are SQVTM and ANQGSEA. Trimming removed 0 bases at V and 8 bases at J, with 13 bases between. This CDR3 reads CSVEDRAGRGYTF. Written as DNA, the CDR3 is TGCAGCGTTGAAGATCGTGCAGGGCGCGGCTACACCTTC.

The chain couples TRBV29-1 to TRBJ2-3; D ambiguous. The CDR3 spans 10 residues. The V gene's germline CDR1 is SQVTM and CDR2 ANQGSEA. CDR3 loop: CSATTDTQYF. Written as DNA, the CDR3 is TGCAGTGCAACCACAGATACGCAGTATTTT.

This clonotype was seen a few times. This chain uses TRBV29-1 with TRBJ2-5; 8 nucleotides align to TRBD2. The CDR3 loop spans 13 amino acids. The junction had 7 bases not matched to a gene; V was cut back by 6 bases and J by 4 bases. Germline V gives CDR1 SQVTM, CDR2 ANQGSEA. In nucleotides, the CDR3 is TGCAGCGTCCCAAGCGGGAGCAGAGAGACCCAGTACTTC. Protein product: CSVPSGSRETQYF.

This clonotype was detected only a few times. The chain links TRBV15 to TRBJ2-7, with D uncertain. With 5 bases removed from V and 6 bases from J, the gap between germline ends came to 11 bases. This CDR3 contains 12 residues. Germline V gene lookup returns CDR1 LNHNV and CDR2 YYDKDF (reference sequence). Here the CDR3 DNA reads TGTGCCACCAGCCCACGACATTCCGAGCAGTACTTC. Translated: CATSPRHSEQYF. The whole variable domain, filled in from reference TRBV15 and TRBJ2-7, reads DAMVIQNPRYQVTQFGKPVTLSCSQTLNHNVMYWYQQKSSQAPKLLFHYYDKDFNNEADTPDNFQSRRPNTSFCFLDIRSPGLGDTAMYLCATSPRHSEQYFGPGTRLTVT.

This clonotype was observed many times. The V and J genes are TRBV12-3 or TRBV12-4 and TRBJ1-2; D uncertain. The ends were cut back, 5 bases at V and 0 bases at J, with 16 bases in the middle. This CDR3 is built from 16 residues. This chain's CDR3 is CASSATELRANYGYTF. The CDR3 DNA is TGTGCCAGCAGTGCAACAGAGCTGAGAGCTAACTATGGCTACACCTTC.

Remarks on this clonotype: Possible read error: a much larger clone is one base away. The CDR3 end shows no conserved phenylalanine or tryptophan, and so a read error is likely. CDR3: CASSLFTNEKLFL. In nucleotides, the CDR3 is TGTGCCAGCAGTTTATTCACTAATGAAAAACTGTTTCTT. The chain combines TRBV28 with TRBJ1-4; D uncertain. CDR3 length equals 13 residues. Per the germline V gene, CDR1 is MDHEN and CDR2 is SYDVKM. Trimming took 1 base from V and 2 from J, leaving 2 bases between them.

CDR3 DNA sequence: TGTGCCAGCAGTTACTCGAGCGGCCTTGGTGGCTACACCTTC. As protein: CASSYSSGLGGYTF. J is TRBJ1-2 and V is TRBV6-2 or TRBV6-3, with unresolved D. CDR3 length: 14 residues. Looked up from germline, CDR1 is MNHEY and CDR2 is SVGEGT. V lost 0 bases and J lost 7, with 12 bases in between.

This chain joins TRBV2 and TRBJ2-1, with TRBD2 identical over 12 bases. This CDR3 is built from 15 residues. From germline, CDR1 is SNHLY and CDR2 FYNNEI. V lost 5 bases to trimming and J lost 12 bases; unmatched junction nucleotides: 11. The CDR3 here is CASSPRLAGESGQFF. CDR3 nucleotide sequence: TGTGCCAGCAGTCCAAGACTAGCGGGAGAATCGGGGCAGTTCTTC.

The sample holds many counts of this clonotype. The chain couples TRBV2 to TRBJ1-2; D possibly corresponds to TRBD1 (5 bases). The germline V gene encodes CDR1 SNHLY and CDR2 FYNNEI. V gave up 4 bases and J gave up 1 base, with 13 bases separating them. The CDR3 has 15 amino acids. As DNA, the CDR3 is TGTGCCAGCAGTGGGGTGACAGACCTTAACTATGGCTACACCTTC. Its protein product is CASSGVTDLNYGYTF.

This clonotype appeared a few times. The CDR3 reads CASSEQGALATEAFF. CDR3 sequence (DNA): TGTGCCAGCAGTGAACAGGGGGCCCTAGCCACTGAAGCTTTCTTT. The gene calls are TRBV6-1 and TRBJ1-1; 8 bases agree with TRBD1. The CDR3 loop spans 15 amino acids. The germline V gene encodes CDR1 MNHNS and CDR2 SASEGT. Trimming cost V 2 bases and J 4 bases; bases outside gene matches: 6.

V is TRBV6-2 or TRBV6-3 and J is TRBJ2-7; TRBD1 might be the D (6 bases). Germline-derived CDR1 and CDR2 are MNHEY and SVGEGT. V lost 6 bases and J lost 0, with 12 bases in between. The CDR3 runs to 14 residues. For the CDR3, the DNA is TGTGCCAGCAGCAGTACAGGGAGCTCCTACGAGCAGTACTTC. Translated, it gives CASSSTGSSYEQYF.

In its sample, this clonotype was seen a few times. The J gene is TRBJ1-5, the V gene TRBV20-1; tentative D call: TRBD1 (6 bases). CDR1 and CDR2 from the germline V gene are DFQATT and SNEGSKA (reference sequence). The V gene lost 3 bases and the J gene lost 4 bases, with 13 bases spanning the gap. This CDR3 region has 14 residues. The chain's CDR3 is CSARGGQPNQPQHF. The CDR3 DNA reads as TGCAGTGCTAGGGGTGGACAGCCTAATCAGCCCCAGCATTTT.

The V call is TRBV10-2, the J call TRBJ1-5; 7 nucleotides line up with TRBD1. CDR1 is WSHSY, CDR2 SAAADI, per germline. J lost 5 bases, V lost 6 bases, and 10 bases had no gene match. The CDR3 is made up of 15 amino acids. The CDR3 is CASRAGQSPYQPQHF. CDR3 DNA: TGCGCCAGCAGAGCGGGACAGTCCCCCTATCAGCCCCAGCATTTT.

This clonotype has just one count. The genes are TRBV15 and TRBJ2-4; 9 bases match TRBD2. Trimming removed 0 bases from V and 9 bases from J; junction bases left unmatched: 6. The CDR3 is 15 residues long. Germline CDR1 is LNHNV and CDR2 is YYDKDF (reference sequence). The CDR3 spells CATSREGTSLAIQYF. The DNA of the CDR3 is TGTGCCACCAGCAGAGAGGGGACTAGCCTCGCCATTCAGTACTTC.

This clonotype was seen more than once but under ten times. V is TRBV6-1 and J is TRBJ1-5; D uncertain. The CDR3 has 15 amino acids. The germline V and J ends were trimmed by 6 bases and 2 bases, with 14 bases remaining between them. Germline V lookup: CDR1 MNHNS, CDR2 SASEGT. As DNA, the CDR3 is TGTGCCAGCAGCCCCCCATCCACTGGCAATCAGCCCCAGCATTTT. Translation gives CASSPPSTGNQPQHF.

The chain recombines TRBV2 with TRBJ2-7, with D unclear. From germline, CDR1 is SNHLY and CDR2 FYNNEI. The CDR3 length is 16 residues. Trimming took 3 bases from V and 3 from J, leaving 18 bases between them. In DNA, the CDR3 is TGTGCCAGCAGTGAGAGCCTAGAAGTTAGAAGCTACGAGCAGTACTTC. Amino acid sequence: CASSESLEVRSYEQYF.